Below are 27 T cell receptor beta chains sequenced from a single sample in a study of OX40 agonist ivuxolimab in advanced cancers. Here immunoSEQ multiplex PCR was the method, and the copy in TCRdb shows in-frame clones only, minus some. The sample records 130,000 or so clones, about nine tenths being singletons. Specimen: CD4+ or CD8+ T cells sorted from blood, collected in a trial of the OX40 agonist ivuxolimab. These receptors came from an adult with an advanced solid tumor such as melanoma, head and neck, liver or kidney cancer.

This chain joins TRBV28 and TRBJ1-1, with D uncertain. V was trimmed by 5 bases and J by 1 base, leaving 14 bases between them. Germline values: CDR1 MDHEN, CDR2 SYDVKM. This CDR3 region has 15 residues. CDR3 sequence (DNA): TGTGCCAGCAGTCTTCTACCCCCTAGGAACACTGAAGCTTTCTTT. Protein sequence: CASSLLPPRNTEAFF.

The chain links TRBV30 to TRBJ1-3; possible D gene TRBD1, 5 bases. V lost 3 bases and J lost 3, with 21 bases in between. Per germline, CDR1 GTSNPN and CDR2 SVGIG (reference sequence). This CDR3 has 17 residues. The CDR3 is CAWRRTWQGPGGNTIYF. The CDR3 DNA is TGTGCCTGGAGACGGACCTGGCAGGGTCCTGGTGGAAACACCATATATTTT. The entire variable domain, with the rest obtained from reference TRBV30 and TRBJ1-3, is as follows: SQTIHQWPATLVQPVGSPLSLECTVEGTSNPNLYWYRQAAGRGLQLLFYSVGIGQISSEVPQNLSASRPQDRQFILSSKKLLLSDSGFYLCAWRRTWQGPGGNTIYFGEGSWLTVV.

The chain uses TRBV12-5 and TRBJ2-7, with unresolved D. Per germline, CDR1 LGHNT and CDR2 FRNRAP. The length of the CDR3 is 11 residues. The V end lost 5 bases, the J end lost 4 bases, and 6 bases lay between the germline ends. DNA for the CDR3: TGTGCTAGTGGTCACCAATACGAGCAGTACTTC. It encodes CASGHQYEQYF.

The chain uses TRBV9 and TRBJ2-3; possibly TRBD2 for D (5 bases). V shed 0 bases and J shed 5 bases, with 16 bases lying between them. CDR1 is SGDLS and CDR2 is YYNGEE in the germline V gene. This CDR3 has 16 amino acids. CDR3 sequence: CASSVGGLLLRDTQYF. The CDR3 region has the DNA TGTGCCAGCAGCGTAGGCGGGCTACTGTTGAGAGATACGCAGTATTTT.

The rearrangement joins TRBV5-1 to TRBJ2-4; TRBD1 agrees at 7 bases. V dropped 4 bases and J dropped 10; count of bases not matched to a gene: 14. The germline CDR1 and CDR2 sequences are SGHRS and YFSETQ. The CDR3 spans 15 residues. The CDR3 region has the DNA TGCGCCAGCAGCCCGGAAGGGGGCCCTCTGGGTATTCAGTACTTC. This gives the protein CASSPEGGPLGIQYF.

The rearrangement joins TRBV21-1 to TRBJ1-2. TRBV21-1 is termed a pseudogene. The CDR3 spans 16 residues. The CDR3 sequence: CASSERGGWANYGYTF. DNA for the CDR3: TGTGCCAGCAGCGAGAGAGGCGGTTGGGCTAACTATGGCTACACCTTC.

This clone was observed once. The J gene is TRBJ1-2, the V gene TRBV6-6, with D maybe TRBD1 (6 bases). The V end lost 6 bases, the J end lost 7 bases, and 15 bases lay between the germline ends. The germline V gene encodes CDR1 MNHNY and CDR2 SVGAGI (reference sequence). This CDR3 contains 13 residues. The CDR3 nucleotides are TGTGCCAGCAGCCAGACAGGACCCGTTGGCTACACCTTC. It codes for CASSQTGPVGYTF.

The chain employs TRBV9 and TRBJ2-3; either TRBD1 or TRBD2 may fit D (5 bases each). Looked up from germline, CDR1 is SGDLS and CDR2 is YYNGEE. Trimming shortened V by 0 bases and J by 2 bases, and 10 bases separated the two germline ends. The CDR3 is 15 amino acids. CDR3 sequence reads: CASSVVGENTDTQYF. The CDR3 DNA reads as TGTGCCAGCAGCGTAGTGGGGGAAAACACAGATACGCAGTATTTT.

The rearrangement links TRBV4-3 to TRBJ2-1; D perhaps matches TRBD2 (6 bases). Germline V lookup: CDR1 LGHNA, CDR2 YSLEER. Trimming took 4 bases from V and 7 from J, leaving 14 bases between them. CDR3 length: 14 residues. In DNA, the CDR3 is TGCGCCAGCAGCCGGGACTTCCCCGGTAATGAGCAGTTCTTC. Protein: CASSRDFPGNEQFF.

This clone was recorded once. This rearrangement joins TRBV7-2 to TRBJ1-4; TRBD1 aligns across 8 bases. J was trimmed by 7 bases and V by 1 base; bases with no gene match: 2. Germline V gives CDR1 SGHTA, CDR2 FQGNSA. This CDR3 has 14 residues. CDR3 protein: CASSLDRGSEKLFF. The CDR3 nucleotides read TGTGCCAGCAGCTTAGACAGGGGGAGTGAAAAACTGTTTTTT. Together with reference TRBV7-2 and TRBJ1-4, the CDR3 gives the full variable domain: GAGVSQSPSNKVTEKGKDVELRCDPISGHTALYWYRQSLGQGLEFLIYFQGNSAPDKSGLPSDRFSAERTGGSVSTLTIQRTQQEDSAVYLCASSLDRGSEKLFFGSGTQLSVL.

This rearrangement joins TRBV19 to TRBJ1-1; D gene unclear. This CDR3 region has 13 residues. The ends were cut back, 4 bases at V and 4 bases at J, with 10 bases in the middle. Germline CDR1 is LNHDA and CDR2 is SQIVND (reference sequence). In DNA form, the CDR3 reads TGTGCCAGTAGTAGAGTGTTTCGCACTGAAGCTTTCTTT. Its translation is CASSRVFRTEAFF.

The chain links TRBV7-9 to TRBJ1-1; D gene uncertain. Germline CDR1 reads SEHNR; CDR2 reads FQNEAQ (reference sequence). The CDR3 loop spans 13 amino acids. Trimming took off 5 bases at V and 6 bases at J, with 13 bases between the two ends. CDR3 DNA: TGTGCCAGCAGCCTAACGGGATCTGCTGAAGCTTTCTTT. Protein product: CASSLTGSAEAFF.

The chain couples TRBV9 to TRBJ1-2; D is perhaps TRBD1 (6 bases). V gave up 0 bases and J gave up 7 bases, with 7 bases separating them. The CDR3 runs 12 residues. The germline CDR1 and CDR2 sequences are SGDLS and YYNGEE. CDR3 in DNA: TGTGCCAGCAGCGTAGCACAGGGTGGCTACACCTTC. As protein: CASSVAQGGYTF. Together with reference TRBV9 and TRBJ1-2, the CDR3 gives the full variable domain: DSGVTQTPKHLITATGQRVTLRCSPRSGDLSVYWYQQSLDQGLQFLIQYYNGEERAKGNILERFSAQQFPDLHSELNLSSLELGDSALYFCASSVAQGGYTFGSGTRLTVV.

The CDR3 region is CASSAGGSAAYEQYF. CDR3 in DNA: TGTGCCAGCAGTGCGGGGGGTTCGGCGGCCTACGAGCAGTACTTC. The chain carries TRBV28 and TRBJ2-7; 8 nucleotides match TRBD2. Germline values: CDR1 MDHEN, CDR2 SYDVKM. This CDR3 has 15 residues. With V trimmed by 5 bases and J by 2 bases, 8 bases remained unmatched. Using reference TRBV28 and TRBJ2-7 for the parts outside the CDR3, the full variable domain is DVKVTQSSRYLVKRTGEKVFLECVQDMDHENMFWYRQDPGLGLRLIYFSYDVKMKEKGDIPEGYSVSREKKERFSLILESASTNQTSMYLCASSAGGSAAYEQYFGPGTRLTVT.

This clone was counted once. The gene calls are TRBV5-1 and TRBJ2-3; D perhaps matches TRBD1 (5 bases). Trimming pared 0 bases from V and 2 bases from J, leaving 13 bases between. Germline-derived CDR1 and CDR2 are SGHRS and YFSETQ. The CDR3 totals 16 residues. CDR3 sequence (DNA): TGCGCCAGCAGCTTGGCGCAGGGTGGGAACACAGATACGCAGTATTTT. Translated, it gives CASSLAQGGNTDTQYF. Based on the CDR3 plus reference TRBV5-1 and TRBJ2-3, the full variable domain is KAGVTQTPRYLIKTRGQQVTLSCSPISGHRSVSWYQQTPGQGLQFLFEYFSETQRNKGNFPGRFSGRQFSNSRSEMNVSTLELGDSALYLCASSLAQGGNTDTQYFGPGTRLTVL.

The rearrangement links TRBV30 to TRBJ1-6, with D maybe TRBD1 (5 bases). The germline V and J ends were trimmed by 0 bases and 12 bases, with 12 bases remaining between them. Per germline, CDR1 GTSNPN and CDR2 SVGIG (reference sequence). This CDR3 comprises 13 residues. The CDR3: CAWSVGMGEPLHF. In nucleotides, the CDR3 is TGTGCCTGGAGTGTAGGGATGGGGGAACCCCTCCACTTT.

This chain uses TRBV2 with TRBJ2-3; the match to TRBD1 covers 7 bases. The CDR3 covers 14 residues. With 7 bases clipped from V and 2 bases from J, the junction kept 6 bases outside the gene matches. CDR1 SNHLY and CDR2 FYNNEI come from the germline V gene. CDR3 DNA: TGTGCCAGCAACCGGGACAGTTCCACAGATACGCAGTATTTT. Translation: CASNRDSSTDTQYF.

This sequence joins TRBV19 and TRBJ1-5, with 8 bases lining up with TRBD1. CDR3 length: 16 amino acids. Germline assignment: CDR1 LNHDA and CDR2 SQIVND (reference sequence). V trimming: 4 bases; J trimming: 5 bases; junction bases outside the gene matches: 10. CDR3 residues: CASSKTGTGDDQPQHF. CDR3 nucleotides: TGTGCCAGTAGTAAAACCGGGACAGGTGATGATCAGCCCCAGCATTTT.

The J gene is TRBJ1-1, the V gene TRBV27; 11 bases fit TRBD1. V was clipped by 7 bases and J by 6 bases; unmatched bases: 10. The CDR3 has 15 residues. The germline V gene encodes CDR1 MNHEY and CDR2 SMNVEV (reference sequence). The DNA of the CDR3 is TGTGCCAGCAACCCGGGACAGGGGGTACTCGCTGAAGCTTTCTTT. It is translated as CASNPGQGVLAEAFF.

Here the CDR3 DNA reads TGTGCCAGCAGTTTCGATCGGGACAGGGGGGACGAGCAGTACTTC. This encodes CASSFDRDRGDEQYF. This rearrangement joins TRBV6-5 to TRBJ2-7; 11 bases map to TRBD1. The germline CDR1 and CDR2 sequences are MNHEY and SVGAGI. V shed 4 bases and J 5 bases; nucleotides not matched to a gene: 7. CDR3 length: 15 residues.

V usage is TRBV5-5 and J usage is TRBJ2-2; possibly TRBD2 for D (7 bases). This CDR3 is 16 amino acids long. The germline gives CDR1 SGHKS, CDR2 YYEKEE (reference sequence). V dropped 3 bases and J dropped 1 base, with 13 bases sitting between them. The CDR3 sequence: CASSSRRGQNTGELFF. The CDR3 bases are TGTGCCAGCAGCTCCCGGCGGGGGCAGAACACCGGGGAGCTGTTTTTT.

This chain connects TRBV28 to TRBJ2-2; 12 bases agree with TRBD2. The CDR3 consists of 17 residues. CDR1 is MDHEN, CDR2 SYDVKM, per germline. Losses at the gene ends were 6 bases for V and 4 bases for J; bases not matched to a gene: 9. CDR3 protein: CASRETSGSVATGELFF. The DNA for the CDR3 is TGTGCCAGCAGGGAGACTAGCGGGAGTGTGGCCACCGGGGAGCTGTTTTTT. The full variable domain, in which reference TRBV28 and TRBJ2-2 provide the parts outside the CDR3, is DVKVTQSSRYLVKRTGEKVFLECVQDMDHENMFWYRQDPGLGLRLIYFSYDVKMKEKGDIPEGYSVSREKKERFSLILESASTNQTSMYLCASRETSGSVATGELFFGEGSRLTVL.

The rearrangement uses TRBV7-2 and TRBJ2-6, with TRBD2 matching 9 bases. Germline V gene sequence: CDR1 SGHTA, CDR2 FQGNSA. The junction had 5 bases not matched to a gene; V was cut back by 1 base and J by 1 base. This CDR3 has 18 residues. CDR3 DNA sequence: TGTGCCAGCAGCTTAGAAGTCCTAGCGGGATCTGGGGCCAACGTCCTGACTTTC. It encodes CASSLEVLAGSGANVLTF.

The V gene is TRBV7-2, the J gene TRBJ2-3; 7 bases match TRBD2. Germline loops: CDR1 SGHTA, CDR2 FQGNSA. The length of the CDR3 is 15 residues. The ends lost 3 bases at V and 5 bases at J; junction bases unmatched: 8. The CDR3: CASSLGGIVGDTQYF. The CDR3 bases are TGTGCCAGCAGCTTGGGGGGGATAGTGGGAGATACGCAGTATTTT.

This clone was seen once. V gene TRBV18 combines with J gene TRBJ2-1, with 10 nucleotides matching TRBD2. This CDR3 region has 16 residues. CDR1 is KGHSH, CDR2 LQKENI, per germline. The ends lost 3 bases at V and 2 bases at J; junction bases unmatched: 4. CDR3 region: CASSPRLAGTYNEQFF. In DNA, the CDR3 is TGTGCCAGCTCACCTAGACTAGCGGGTACCTACAATGAGCAGTTCTTC.

V gene TRBV9 combines with J gene TRBJ2-5; TRBD1 is a possible D gene (5 bases). This CDR3 is 16 amino acids long. Trimming shortened V by 0 bases and J by 1 base, and 13 bases separated the two germline ends. Germline CDR1 is SGDLS and CDR2 is YYNGEE. CDR3 in DNA: TGTGCCAGCAGCGTAGTTGGGGCAGTATTCCAAGAGACCCAGTACTTC. It is translated as CASSVVGAVFQETQYF.

The V gene is TRBV6-5, the J gene TRBJ2-7; TRBD1 matches at 9 bases. Germline V gene sequence: CDR1 MNHEY, CDR2 SVGAGI. The length of the CDR3 is 13 residues. Trimming at V came to 7 bases and at J to 6 bases, leaving 7 bases not matched to a gene. Written as DNA, the CDR3 is TGTGCCAGCACTCCAGGGACAGGGTTCGAGCAGTACTTC. Its protein is CASTPGTGFEQYF.